These 13 T cell receptor beta chains share one sample of origin, sequenced in a study of T-cell reconstitution after alpha-beta-depleted transplantation in children. The authors prepared the TCRbeta library with unique molecular identifiers. MiXCR, run by TCRdb on the PCR reads, gives a single entry per CDR3 protein. The sample carries 200,000 to 250,000 distinct CDR3 sequences, about a tenth recorded once. The sample was PBMCs, taken before TCRalphabeta/CD19-depleted stem cell transplant. All receptors come from a child less than two years old with acute myeloid leukemia, due to receive a stem cell transplant.

A remark on this clonotype: A much larger clonotype is one base distant, so this may be a read error. This rearrangement joins TRBV6-1 to TRBJ2-6; a possible D gene is TRBD1 (5 bases). The V end was cut by 8 bases, the J end by 0 bases, with 11 bases between. The CDR3 contains 15 residues. Per germline, CDR1 MNHNS and CDR2 SASEGT. CDR3 in DNA: TGTGCCAGCTTCTCAGGGCTCTCTGGGGCCAACGTCCTGACTTTC. As protein: CASFSGLSGANVLTF.

A single count supports this clonotype. This clone may be a read error of a much larger clone one base away. The gene calls are TRBV12-3 or TRBV12-4 and TRBJ2-7; possible D gene TRBD1, 6 bases. There are 13 residues in the CDR3. CDR3 in amino acids: CASSPTGTYEQCF. The CDR3 DNA reads TGTGCCAGCAGTCCGACAGGAACCTACGAGCAGTGCTTC.

This clonotype was observed many times. The V gene is TRBV20-1, the J gene TRBJ2-1; D is perhaps TRBD2 (6 bases). V shed 0 bases and J shed 4 bases, with 16 bases lying between them. CDR3 length: 16 amino acids. Germline CDR1 reads DFQATT; CDR2 reads SNEGSKA (reference sequence). CDR3 nucleotides: TGCAGTGCTAGAGAGCCGCCGGCGGGACCTTACAATGAGCAGTTCTTC. Residues: CSAREPPAGPYNEQFF.

Comment on this clonotype: This may stem from a read error, because a much larger clone lies one nucleotide away. The chain uses TRBV6-1 and TRBJ2-4; TRBD2 might be the D (6 bases). This CDR3 is built from 15 residues. Germline values: CDR1 MNHNS, CDR2 SASEGT. Trimming took 7 bases from V and 9 from J, leaving 22 bases between them. As DNA, the CDR3 is TGTGCCAGCATACCGGCGGCCGAGGCGGGAATCATTCAGTACTTC. Encoded protein: CASIPAAEAGIIQYF.

In its sample, this clonotype was seen many times. This rearrangement joins TRBV28 to TRBJ1-2, with D tentatively TRBD1 (6 bases). Germline V gene sequence: CDR1 MDHEN, CDR2 SYDVKM. The CDR3 extends over 15 amino acids. V was pared by 3 bases and J by 8 bases, with 19 bases between. CDR3: CASSLLTGDNLGYTF. The CDR3 bases are TGTGCCAGCAGTTTGCTGACAGGCGACAATTTGGGCTACACCTTC.

This clonotype turned up a few times. V and J are TRBV12-3 or TRBV12-4 and TRBJ2-1; D ambiguous. With 3 bases removed from V and 5 bases from J, the gap between germline ends came to 8 bases. CDR3 length equals 13 residues. Here the CDR3 DNA reads TGTGCCAGCAGTTTCGGGCCTCACAATGAGCAGTTCTTC. Its protein is CASSFGPHNEQFF.

This clonotype was seen repeatedly, ten times or more. The chain carries TRBV19 and TRBJ1-1; D might be TRBD1 (6 bases). This CDR3 has 16 residues. CDR1 LNHDA and CDR2 SQIVND come from the germline V gene (reference sequence). Between the trimmed V and J ends, which lost 1 base and 3 bases, there was a span of 15 bases. The CDR3 reads CASSIGPTGSDTEAFF. The CDR3 DNA reads TGTGCCAGTAGTATAGGCCCGACAGGTTCAGACACTGAAGCTTTCTTT.

This clonotype showed up many times. The CDR3 is CSARFPGVRVDEQFF. In nucleotides, the CDR3 is TGCAGTGCTAGATTCCCGGGAGTTCGTGTGGATGAGCAGTTCTTC. The V and J genes are TRBV20-1 and TRBJ2-1, with D possibly matching TRBD2 (6 bases). The CDR3 has 15 amino acids. V lost 2 bases to trimming and J lost 8 bases, with 19 bases between them. CDR1 is DFQATT, CDR2 SNEGSKA, per germline (reference sequence).

This clonotype was found many times. The genes are TRBV6-5 and TRBJ2-3, with 7 bases matching TRBD2. The CDR3 consists of 16 residues. Losses at the gene ends were 2 bases for V and 4 bases for J; bases not matched to a gene: 9. Germline values: CDR1 MNHEY, CDR2 SVGAGI. The chain's CDR3 is CASSYGRAGVADTQYF. The CDR3 bases are TGTGCCAGCAGTTACGGTCGGGCGGGAGTCGCAGATACGCAGTATTTT.

The chain employs TRBV18 and TRBJ2-5; D is perhaps TRBD1 (7 bases). Trimming removed 2 bases at V and 4 bases at J, with 11 bases between. Germline V CDR1 and CDR2: KGHSH, LQKENI. This CDR3 has 14 amino acids. The CDR3 sequence is CASSPYQGGETQYF. The CDR3 DNA is TGTGCCAGCTCACCATACCAGGGGGGAGAGACCCAGTACTTC.

This clonotype has a count of ten or more. This chain links TRBV3-1 with TRBJ2-1; D uncertain. Germline-derived CDR1 and CDR2 are LGHDT and YNNKEL (reference sequence). This CDR3 contains 14 residues. V was trimmed by 4 bases and J by 4 bases, leaving 11 bases between them. The CDR3 sequence is CASSPRLAYNEQFF. The CDR3 region has the DNA TGTGCCAGCAGCCCCCGGCTCGCTTACAATGAGCAGTTCTTC.

The table lists this clonotype with many counts. The chain carries TRBV10-3 and TRBJ2-1, with D possibly being TRBD1 (6 bases). V shed 7 bases and J shed 2 bases, with 12 bases lying between them. CDR3 length: 14 residues. Germline V gives CDR1 ENHRY, CDR2 SYGVKD. CDR3 amino acids: CAITTGSPYNEQFF. CDR3 bases: TGTGCCATCACTACAGGGTCCCCCTACAATGAGCAGTTCTTC.

This clonotype was counted many times. The genes are TRBV5-1 and TRBJ2-1; D is perhaps TRBD1 or TRBD2 (5 bases each). V lost 7 bases and J 2 bases, leaving 10 bases between the germline ends. The CDR3 extends over 13 amino acids. Looked up from germline, CDR1 is SGHRS and CDR2 is YFSETQ. CDR3 in DNA: TGCGCCAGCCCCCGGGACGCCTACAATGAGCAGTTCTTC. Its protein product is CASPRDAYNEQFF. Looking up the rest from reference TRBV5-1 and TRBJ2-1 gives the full variable domain: KAGVTQTPRYLIKTRGQQVTLSCSPISGHRSVSWYQQTPGQGLQFLFEYFSETQRNKGNFPGRFSGRQFSNSRSEMNVSTLELGDSALYLCASPRDAYNEQFFGPGTRLTVL.